This TCR beta chain was identified during a study of beta chain features in type 1 diabetes. Heparinised blood was drawn once per donor, averaging around 110 mL. Stem cell-like memory, regulatory, central memory and naive CD4+ cells were sorted via CD45RO/CCR7/CD25/CD127/CD95/CD27. Purity of each sorted population was above 98%. The CDR3 is made up of 15 amino acids. Germline V lookup: CDR1 MRHNA, CDR2 SNTAGT. V shed 0 bases, J shed 9 bases, and the junction held 4 bases outside the gene matches. Regarding this clone: Its matching antigen is unknown.

Expressed TCRB transcripts were sequenced because the entire RNA isolate underwent reverse transcription. TCRdb's table, derived via immunoSEQ multiplex PCR, lists solely in-frame clones and lacks some. The sample yields approximately 27,000 clones, about 49% seen once. General study findings and limits: VDJ junctions from patients with type 1 diabetes contained fewer insertions and more deletions. Moderately but significantly shorter TCRB CDR3s were found in Type 1 diabetes patients in all four CD4+ subsets.

The chain links TRBV6-4 to TRBJ1-6; 8 bases match TRBD1. Sequenced input: stem cell memory CD4+ T cells from blood. The sequence derives from a man aged 25 to 40 with type 1 diabetes. The CDR3, as DNA: TGTGCCAGCAGTGACTCGGGCAGGGGGCTTTCACCCCTCCACTTT. It translates to CASSDSGRGLSPLHF.